This TCR beta chain was captured by sequencing in a study of glioma-infiltrating T cells after dendritic cell vaccination. Regarding time point: after dendritic cell vaccination, including at tumor progression/relapse. As to this clone: The antigen is not known.

Points from the study as a whole: Higher pretreatment TIL content predicted longer progression-free time and survival.

Using immunoSEQ multiplex PCR, the repertoire was profiled, and TCRdb retains in-frame clones only, with some absent. This sample has more than 70,000 clones, with about nine tenths found just once. The germline V gene has CDR1 SGHTS and CDR2 YDEGEE. This CDR3 is 14 amino acids long. The receptor was derived from a human donor with glioblastoma. The sequences come from blood, collected after dendritic cell vaccination. The rearrangement joins TRBV5-8 to TRBJ2-5; D is perhaps TRBD2 (5 bases). The last part of the DNA fits TRBJ2-7 better; the J call may be wrong. Here the CDR3 DNA reads TGTGCCAGCAGCTTGGGAGGGAGCCTCTACGAGCAGTACTTC. This sequence encodes CASSLGGSLYEQYF.